This paragraph reports one TCR beta chain. The record originates from a study of T cell responses to AZD1222 COVID-19 vaccine. Data came from immunoSEQ multiplex PCR; TCRdb stores just in-frame clones and leaves some out. Of tens of thousands of clones in the sample, roughly 84% were seen once. The sequencing used peripheral blood, collected on day 0 of AZD1222 vaccination. The source is an adult in good health.

CDR3 region: CATSDLRTGSTQYF. CDR3 DNA sequence: TGTGCCACCAGTGACCTGCGGACCGGGAGTACGCAGTATTTT. This chain links TRBV24-1 with TRBJ2-3; TRBD2 might be the D (6 bases). Looked up from germline, CDR1 is KGHDR and CDR2 is SFDVKD. This CDR3 is built from 14 residues. Trimming took off 4 bases at V and 8 bases at J, with 15 bases between the two ends.